These T cell receptor beta chains were read from a single sample in a study of T cell responses to AZD1222 COVID-19 vaccine. Measured with immunoSEQ multiplex PCR; TCRdb has only the in-frame clones, and not every one. In the table there are some 110,000 clones, around nine tenths of which are singletons. The material sequenced was peripheral blood, taken 28 days after the second dose of the MenACWY control vaccine. The source is an adult who received the MenACWY meningococcal vaccine as a control. CDR3s include the opening cysteine and the closing phenylalanine or tryptophan. Each record gives: CDR3 protein, V gene, J gene, CDR3 length.

CDR3: CASSPARGGAANEQYF
V: TRBV19
J: TRBJ2-7
length: 16

CDR3: CAWSADSGNTIYF
V: TRBV30
J: TRBJ1-3
length: 13

CDR3: CASGTGGLGTEAFF
V: TRBV5-1
J: TRBJ1-1
length: 14

CDR3: CASSQENYEQYF
V: TRBV4-2
J: TRBJ2-7
length: 12

CDR3: CASSLDITGELFF
V: TRBV3-1/TRBV3-2
J: TRBJ2-2
length: 13

CDR3: CASSYQPGSYEQYF
V: TRBV7-2
J: TRBJ2-7
length: 14

CDR3: CASSQWDSPPADTQYF
V: TRBV3-1/TRBV3-2
J: TRBJ2-3
length: 16

CDR3: CASSPPPDSRNEKLFF
V: TRBV18
J: TRBJ1-4
length: 16

CDR3: CASSPPGLAGNTGELFF
V: TRBV18
J: TRBJ2-2
length: 17

CDR3: CASSIVWAGDNTGELFF
V: TRBV19
J: TRBJ2-2
length: 17

CDR3: CASSWEGGSYEQYF
V: TRBV19
J: TRBJ2-7
length: 14

CDR3: CATSDPGQPDTEAFF
V: TRBV10-3
J: TRBJ1-1
length: 15

CDR3: CASSQERGALGGYTF
V: TRBV4-3
J: TRBJ1-2
length: 15

CDR3: CASSTRRTGMEQFF
V: TRBV7-2
J: TRBJ2-1
length: 14

CDR3: CASSHKRPGDTEAFF
V: TRBV6-5
J: TRBJ1-1
length: 15

CDR3: CASSYSRVGNQPQHF
V: TRBV6-5
J: TRBJ1-5
length: 15

CDR3: CAISDLGPSNTEAFF
V: TRBV10-3
J: TRBJ1-1
length: 15

CDR3: CASSRGYEQFF
V: TRBV9
J: TRBJ2-1
length: 11

CDR3: CSARWGEKLFF
V: TRBV29-1
J: TRBJ1-4
length: 11

CDR3: CASSVGRASGTQYF
V: TRBV9
J: TRBJ2-5
length: 14

CDR3: CASSRPPMNDNEQFF
V: TRBV7-2
J: TRBJ2-1
length: 15

CDR3: CASSLWQGANYGYTF
V: TRBV7-8
J: TRBJ1-2
length: 15

CDR3: CASSPSGSNQPQHF
V: TRBV18
J: TRBJ1-5
length: 14

CDR3: CASSFRGAEQYF
V: TRBV28
J: TRBJ2-7
length: 12

CDR3: CASSVSASGAIGEQYF
V: TRBV9
J: TRBJ2-7
length: 16

CDR3: CASSPGTEAFF
V: TRBV6-6
J: TRBJ1-1
length: 11

CDR3: CASSIVDMGNEQFF
V: TRBV19
J: TRBJ2-1
length: 14

CDR3: CASSYRDNSYEQYF
V: TRBV6-2/TRBV6-3
J: TRBJ2-7
length: 14

CDR3: CASSLTQGAVGYTF
V: TRBV11-2
J: TRBJ1-2
length: 14

CDR3: CASSWDNKNIQYF
V: TRBV7-2
J: TRBJ2-4
length: 13

CDR3: CASSSGTSRTDTQYF
V: TRBV6-5
J: TRBJ2-3
length: 15

CDR3: CASSQGLGGSTDTQYF
V: TRBV4-3
J: TRBJ2-3
length: 16

CDR3: CASSRILGTGELFF
V: TRBV5-1
J: TRBJ2-2
length: 14

CDR3: CASGPSWNTEAFF
V: TRBV12-5
J: TRBJ1-1
length: 13

CDR3: CASSLAAGMNTEAFF
V: TRBV5-1
J: TRBJ1-1
length: 15

CDR3: CASSWGPDSNYGYTF
V: TRBV5-5
J: TRBJ1-2
length: 15

CDR3: CSVTPGGMYEQYF
V: TRBV29-1
J: TRBJ2-7
length: 13

CDR3: CASRGAGSRGDPRGDTQYF
V: TRBV7-9
J: TRBJ2-3
length: 19

CDR3: CATRTGDGYTF
V: TRBV6-5
J: TRBJ1-2
length: 11

CDR3: CARCGAGTVHNSPLHF
V: TRBV5-3
J: TRBJ1-6
length: 16

CDR3: CASTFDTGYEQYF
V: TRBV2
J: TRBJ2-7
length: 13

CDR3: CASKGVGIGYTF
V: TRBV19
J: TRBJ1-2
length: 12

CDR3: CATIPNPDREDEQYF
V: TRBV11-2
J: TRBJ2-7
length: 15

CDR3: CASSPYHGTVYNEQFF
V: TRBV7-3
J: TRBJ2-1
length: 16

CDR3: CASSHPGGSGSGYTF
V: TRBV7-2
J: TRBJ1-2
length: 15

CDR3: CASSLGDGSYEQYF
V: TRBV5-8
J: TRBJ2-7
length: 14

CDR3: CASRVWDEAFF
V: TRBV2
J: TRBJ1-1
length: 11

CDR3: CASSIRADTQYF
V: TRBV19
J: TRBJ2-3
length: 12

CDR3: CASSVTGDYGYTF
V: TRBV19
J: TRBJ1-2
length: 13

CDR3: CASSQAGTSGGEQYF
V: TRBV3-1/TRBV3-2
J: TRBJ2-7
length: 15

CDR3: CASRQGNEAFF
V: TRBV19
J: TRBJ1-1
length: 11

CDR3: CASSYPAGGIYEQYF
V: TRBV6-5
J: TRBJ2-7
length: 15

CDR3: CASSRQGLRGYTF
V: TRBV28
J: TRBJ1-2
length: 13